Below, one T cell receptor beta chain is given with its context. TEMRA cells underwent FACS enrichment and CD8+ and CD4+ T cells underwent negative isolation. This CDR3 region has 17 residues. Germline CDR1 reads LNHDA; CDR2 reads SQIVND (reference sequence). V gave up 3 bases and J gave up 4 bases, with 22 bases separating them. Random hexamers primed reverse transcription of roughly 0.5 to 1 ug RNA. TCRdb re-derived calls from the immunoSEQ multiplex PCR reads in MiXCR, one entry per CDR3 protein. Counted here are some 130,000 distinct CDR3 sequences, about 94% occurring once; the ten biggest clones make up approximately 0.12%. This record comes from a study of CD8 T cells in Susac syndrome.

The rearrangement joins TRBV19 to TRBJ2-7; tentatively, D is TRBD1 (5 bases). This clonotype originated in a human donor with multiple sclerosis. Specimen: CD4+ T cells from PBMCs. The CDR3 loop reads CASSITDTATVPYEQYF. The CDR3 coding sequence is TGTGCCAGTAGTATCACAGATACCGCGACAGTTCCATACGAGCAGTACTTC.